Listed below are T cell receptor beta chains from one sample, sequenced in a study of blood T cell repertoires in COVID-19. Data came from immunoSEQ multiplex PCR; TCRdb stores just in-frame clones and leaves some out. The sample consists of 60,000 to 95,000 clones, around 74% of them appearing once. Sequenced material: peripheral blood. All receptors derive from a human donor with acute or convalescent COVID-19. The donor label of this sample is uncertain. Both conserved end residues are part of each CDR3. Each record gives: J gene, clone size, D gene, V gene, CDR3 DNA, CDR3 protein. A D gene is named only where the DNA matches it firmly. Clone size is not always given. Where it is, it says once, few, many or a class for expanded clones.

J gene: TRBJ2-7
clone size: .
D gene: .
V gene: TRBV11-2
CDR3 DNA: TGTGCCAGCAGCTTAAAAGCAGGGTCCCCCTACGAGCAGTACTTC
CDR3 protein: CASSLKAGSPYEQYF

J gene: TRBJ1-2
clone size: .
D gene: TRBD1
V gene: TRBV19
CDR3 DNA: TGTGCCAGTAGTATACAGGGGGCTGACTACACCTTC
CDR3 protein: CASSIQGADYTF

J gene: TRBJ2-3
clone size: .
D gene: TRBD1
V gene: TRBV19
CDR3 DNA: TGTGCCAGTAGTATGGAAGACAGGGCAGGGGATACGCAGTATTTT
CDR3 protein: CASSMEDRAGDTQYF

J gene: TRBJ1-2
clone size: once
D gene: .
V gene: TRBV12-3/TRBV12-4
CDR3 DNA: TGTGCCAGCAGCCCAGGGAACTATGGCTACACCTTC
CDR3 protein: CASSPGNYGYTF

J gene: TRBJ1-3
clone size: many
D gene: .
V gene: TRBV14
CDR3 DNA: TGTGCCAGCAAATCTTATGGAAACACCATATATTTT
CDR3 protein: CASKSYGNTIYF

J gene: TRBJ1-6
clone size: .
D gene: .
V gene: TRBV7-2
CDR3 DNA: TGTGCCAGCAGCGCGGGGTCCGTAGTGAATTCACCCCTCCACTTT
CDR3 protein: CASSAGSVVNSPLHF

J gene: TRBJ1-6
clone size: .
D gene: .
V gene: TRBV28
CDR3 DNA: TGTGCCAGCAGTCCATGGGTGGGAGATAATTCACCCCTCCACTTT
CDR3 protein: CASSPWVGDNSPLHF

J gene: TRBJ1-2
clone size: .
D gene: .
V gene: TRBV5-6
CDR3 DNA: TGTGCCAGCCACAGGAGAACAGGGGGCTACACCTTC
CDR3 protein: CASHRRTGGYTF

J gene: TRBJ1-5
clone size: once
D gene: .
V gene: TRBV6-5
CDR3 DNA: TGTGCCAGCAGTCGACCGGCAGGGAATAGTCAGCCCCAGCATTTT
CDR3 protein: CASSRPAGNSQPQHF

J gene: TRBJ2-1
clone size: few
D gene: .
V gene: TRBV14
CDR3 DNA: TGTGCCAGCAGCCAAATTACGGGCAATGAGCAGTTCTTC
CDR3 protein: CASSQITGNEQFF

J gene: TRBJ2-5
clone size: .
D gene: TRBD2
V gene: TRBV24-1
CDR3 DNA: TGTGCCACCAGTGATTTGCCCAGACTAGCGGGGGACCAAGAGACCCAGTACTTC
CDR3 protein: CATSDLPRLAGDQETQYF

J gene: TRBJ1-6
clone size: .
D gene: TRBD1
V gene: TRBV3-1/TRBV3-2
CDR3 DNA: TGTGCCAGCGCTCGGACAGGGGATTCACCCCTCCACTTT
CDR3 protein: CASARTGDSPLHF

J gene: TRBJ1-2
clone size: .
D gene: .
V gene: TRBV28
CDR3 DNA: TGTGCCAGCAGTTCATCTAACTATGGCTACACCTTC
CDR3 protein: CASSSSNYGYTF

J gene: TRBJ1-5
clone size: .
D gene: .
V gene: TRBV28
CDR3 DNA: TGTGCCAGCAGCTTCGGGACGGGGGATAGCAATCAGCCCCAGCATTTT
CDR3 protein: CASSFGTGDSNQPQHF

J gene: TRBJ1-1
clone size: .
D gene: .
V gene: TRBV9
CDR3 DNA: TGTGCCAGCAGCGGGGGCGCCGAACAGCGCGCTGAAGCTTTCTTT
CDR3 protein: CASSGGAEQRAEAFF

J gene: TRBJ1-5
clone size: .
D gene: .
V gene: TRBV12-3/TRBV12-4
CDR3 DNA: TGTGCCAGCAGTACCGGGAGCAATCAGCCCCAGCATTTT
CDR3 protein: CASSTGSNQPQHF

J gene: TRBJ1-6
clone size: .
D gene: TRBD1
V gene: TRBV12-3/TRBV12-4
CDR3 DNA: TGTGCCAGCACCATGACAGGGGACTCACCCCTCCACTTT
CDR3 protein: CASTMTGDSPLHF

J gene: TRBJ1-2
clone size: .
D gene: .
V gene: TRBV7-8
CDR3 DNA: TGTGCCAGCAGCCTAGAGCGGACCGGTTATGGCTACACCTTC
CDR3 protein: CASSLERTGYGYTF

J gene: TRBJ1-2
clone size: few
D gene: TRBD1
V gene: TRBV19
CDR3 DNA: TGTGCCAGTAGTACCCCCTGGCAGGGGGCGAACGGCTACACCTTC
CDR3 protein: CASSTPWQGANGYTF

J gene: TRBJ2-1
clone size: .
D gene: .
V gene: TRBV12-3/TRBV12-4
CDR3 DNA: TGTGCCAGCAGCCCAGGGGTTGAGCAGTTCTTC
CDR3 protein: CASSPGVEQFF

J gene: TRBJ1-5
clone size: .
D gene: TRBD1
V gene: TRBV19
CDR3 DNA: TGTGCCAGTAGTATTTCCAGGGGGATGCAGCCCCAGCATTTT
CDR3 protein: CASSISRGMQPQHF

J gene: TRBJ2-7
clone size: .
D gene: TRBD2
V gene: TRBV27
CDR3 DNA: TGTGCCAGCAGTTTTAGCGGGAGAACTATCGAGCAGTACTTC
CDR3 protein: CASSFSGRTIEQYF

J gene: TRBJ2-2
clone size: .
D gene: TRBD2
V gene: TRBV27
CDR3 DNA: TGTGCCAGCAGTTCGTTCCCCGCGACTAGCGGGAGGGCCAATTCGAACACCGGGGAGCTGTTTTTT
CDR3 protein: CASSSFPATSGRANSNTGELFF

J gene: TRBJ2-2
clone size: .
D gene: TRBD2
V gene: TRBV11-2
CDR3 DNA: TGTGCCAGCAGCCCCCGTGGTAGCGGGAGAGCGAACACCGGGGAGCTGTTTTTT
CDR3 protein: CASSPRGSGRANTGELFF

J gene: TRBJ2-7
clone size: .
D gene: .
V gene: TRBV10-3
CDR3 DNA: TGTGCCATCAGATCAACGGACAGCTACGAGCAGTACTTC
CDR3 protein: CAIRSTDSYEQYF

J gene: TRBJ1-3
clone size: .
D gene: .
V gene: TRBV7-8
CDR3 DNA: TGTGCCAGCAGCTCTACAGGTCCCCCAACGGGAAACACCATATATTTT
CDR3 protein: CASSSTGPPTGNTIYF

J gene: TRBJ2-5
clone size: .
D gene: .
V gene: TRBV2
CDR3 DNA: TGTGCCAGCAGTGAACAGGCCCTCGCTATAGAGACCCAGTACTTC
CDR3 protein: CASSEQALAIETQYF

J gene: TRBJ1-2
clone size: .
D gene: .
V gene: TRBV27
CDR3 DNA: TGTGCCAGCAGTCCCGGAGGGACGGGGACGTACTATGGCTACACCTTC
CDR3 protein: CASSPGGTGTYYGYTF

J gene: TRBJ2-3
clone size: .
D gene: TRBD1
V gene: TRBV7-6
CDR3 DNA: TGTGCCAGCAGCTTAGGACAGGGAAGGGCAGATACGCAGTATTTT
CDR3 protein: CASSLGQGRADTQYF

J gene: TRBJ2-5
clone size: .
D gene: .
V gene: TRBV19
CDR3 DNA: TGTGCCAGTAGTATATCCCGTAATCAAGAGACCCAGTACTTC
CDR3 protein: CASSISRNQETQYF

J gene: TRBJ2-2
clone size: .
D gene: .
V gene: TRBV19
CDR3 DNA: TGTGCCAGTAGTTCAGGGGTGAATACCGGGGAGCTGTTTTTT
CDR3 protein: CASSSGVNTGELFF

J gene: TRBJ2-7
clone size: .
D gene: .
V gene: TRBV28
CDR3 DNA: TGTGCCAGCAGTTTATCGAGTTACGAGCAGTACTTC
CDR3 protein: CASSLSSYEQYF

J gene: TRBJ2-3
clone size: .
D gene: .
V gene: TRBV7-9
CDR3 DNA: TGTGCCAGCAGGAGGGGACTTTTGTCCACAGATACGCAGTATTTT
CDR3 protein: CASRRGLLSTDTQYF

J gene: TRBJ1-2
clone size: few
D gene: .
V gene: TRBV5-4
CDR3 DNA: TGTGCCAGCAGCTTGCCAGCTAACTATGGCTACACCTTC
CDR3 protein: CASSLPANYGYTF

J gene: TRBJ2-1
clone size: .
D gene: TRBD1
V gene: TRBV11-1
CDR3 DNA: TGTGCCAGCAGCTTGGGACAGGCTCGTAATGAGCAGTTCTTC
CDR3 protein: CASSLGQARNEQFF

J gene: TRBJ1-3
clone size: .
D gene: .
V gene: TRBV11-2
CDR3 DNA: TGTGCCAGCAGTTACAGGGGAAACACCATATATTTT
CDR3 protein: CASSYRGNTIYF

J gene: TRBJ1-1
clone size: once
D gene: .
V gene: TRBV10-3
CDR3 DNA: TGTGCCATCAGTGAGTCGATGGGGGGCACTGAAGCTTTCTTT
CDR3 protein: CAISESMGGTEAFF

J gene: TRBJ2-7
clone size: few
D gene: TRBD1
V gene: TRBV27
CDR3 DNA: TGTGCCAGCAGTTTAAACGGGCAGGGGGCTAGGGACGAGCAGTACTTC
CDR3 protein: CASSLNGQGARDEQYF

J gene: TRBJ2-7
clone size: .
D gene: TRBD2
V gene: TRBV7-7
CDR3 DNA: TGTGCCAGCAGCTTCCGGGAGGGATCCTACGAGCAGTACTTC
CDR3 protein: CASSFREGSYEQYF

J gene: TRBJ2-5
clone size: once
D gene: .
V gene: TRBV27
CDR3 DNA: TGTGCCAGCAGCCGCGGACAGCAGGAAGAGACCCAGTACTTC
CDR3 protein: CASSRGQQEETQYF

J gene: TRBJ2-7
clone size: .
D gene: TRBD1
V gene: TRBV19
CDR3 DNA: TGTGCCACGCGCAACAGGGGCACCTACGAGCAGTACTTC
CDR3 protein: CATRNRGTYEQYF